Below, 22 T cell receptor beta chains from the same sample are listed, as sequenced in a study of Ad26.COV2.S vaccination and SARS-CoV-2 variants (dated by TCRdb to the early 2020s). What the treatment or condition label conveys for this sample: around 19 received Ad26.COV2.S at low or high dose, single or two shots; roughly 5 received placebo; per-sample allocation not given. Repertoires of vaccine and placebo recipients were sequenced from samples taken on day 63 after the first injection. The library was obtained by the immunoSEQ multiplex PCR assay. The source is immuneACCESS, and TCRdb retained only in-frame sequences with V and J called. Part of the clones is not carried over; for the studies checked, unresolved V genes explain less than half of this, and the remainder is unexplained. The sample profile shows 300,000 to 400,000 clones; approximately 85% of them were found once. Jointly, the top ten make up about 3.5% of the sample.

The sample consisted of peripheral blood, taken in a trial of Ad26.COV2.S vaccine versus placebo. The source of these receptors is a person between 18 and 59 years old who received the Ad26.COV2.S COVID-19 vaccine or a placebo.

The V gene is TRBV7-2, the J gene TRBJ2-7, with D perhaps given as TRBD1 or TRBD2 (5 bases each). Germline CDR1 SGHTA, CDR2 FQGNSA. The CDR3 contains 16 residues. Trimming stripped 5 bases from V and 4 bases from J, with 21 bases between. CDR3 bases: TGTGCCAGCAGCCCGTATCCACCCACCGGGGCTTACGAGCAGTACTTC. Encoded protein: CASSPYPPTGAYEQYF. The whole variable domain, remainder taken from reference TRBV7-2 and TRBJ2-7, is GAGVSQSPSNKVTEKGKDVELRCDPISGHTALYWYRQSLGQGLEFLIYFQGNSAPDKSGLPSDRFSAERTGGSVSTLTIQRTQQEDSAVYLCASSPYPPTGAYEQYFGPGTRLTVT.

This chain links TRBV29-1 with TRBJ1-3; D is ambiguous. The CDR3 extends over 13 amino acids. Germline CDR1 is SQVTM and CDR2 is ANQGSEA. V was cut by 3 bases and J by 3 bases, with 9 bases left in between. The CDR3 reads CSVERQDGNTIYF. In DNA, the CDR3 is TGCAGCGTTGAGCGTCAAGATGGAAACACCATATATTTT.

The gene calls are TRBV3-1 (or the pseudogene TRBV3-2) and TRBJ2-1; D is possibly TRBD1 (5 bases). The CDR3 is 13 amino acids. Germline CDR1 and CDR2: LGHDT and YNNKEL (reference sequence). V lost 0 bases and J lost 8, with 8 bases in between. The CDR3 reads CASSQDRVYEQFF. The CDR3, as DNA: TGTGCCAGCAGCCAAGACAGGGTCTATGAGCAGTTCTTC.

The V call is TRBV3-1 (or the pseudogene TRBV3-2), the J call TRBJ2-7; 7 bases are a match to TRBD2. Trimming took 4 bases from V and 5 from J; bases not matched to a gene: 11. Germline CDR1 is LGHDT and CDR2 is YNNKEL (reference sequence). The CDR3 length is 15 residues. CDR3 in DNA: TGTGCCAGCAGCCCTTGCGGGAGCGTTCTTGACGAGCAGTACTTC. It codes for CASSPCGSVLDEQYF.

The V and J genes are TRBV19 and TRBJ2-2; TRBD2 agrees at 11 bases. CDR1 is LNHDA, CDR2 SQIVND, per germline (reference sequence). The CDR3 totals 17 residues. V shed 6 bases, J shed 7 bases, and the junction held 13 bases outside the gene matches. The chain's CDR3 is CASSLGLAGGKNGELFF. DNA of the CDR3: TGTGCCAGTAGCCTCGGACTAGCGGGCGGAAAAAACGGGGAGCTGTTTTTT. The whole variable domain, filled in from reference TRBV19 and TRBJ2-2, reads DGGITQSPKYLFRKEGQNVTLSCEQNLNHDAMYWYRQDPGQGLRLIYYSQIVNDFQKGDIAEGYSVSREKKESFPLTVTSAQKNPTAFYLCASSLGLAGGKNGELFFGEGSRLTVL.

A few counts support this clone. The V and J genes are TRBV6-5 and TRBJ1-4; TRBD1 might be the D (5 bases). Trimming removed 4 bases from V and 0 bases from J, with 12 bases in between. This CDR3 is 16 amino acids long. The germline gives CDR1 MNHEY, CDR2 SVGAGI. The CDR3 coding sequence is TGTGCCAGCAGTTCTATAGGGGTTGCAACTAATGAAAAACTGTTTTTT. Its translation: CASSSIGVATNEKLFF.

The chain recombines TRBV28 with TRBJ2-7; TRBD1 agrees at 9 bases. Germline V CDR1 and CDR2: MDHEN, SYDVKM. This CDR3 has 15 residues. Germline trimming cut 2 bases from V and 6 bases from J; bases unmatched to any gene: 8. The CDR3 nucleotides are TGTGCCAGCAGTTTACCCGGGACAGGGCTCGTCGAGCAGTACTTC. This encodes CASSLPGTGLVEQYF.

The chain combines TRBV19 with TRBJ2-1, with 7 bases that match TRBD1. The germline CDR1 and CDR2 sequences are LNHDA and SQIVND (reference sequence). J gave up 10 bases and V 5 bases, and 5 bases lay outside the gene matches. The CDR3 consists of 12 residues. The CDR3, as DNA: TGTGCCAGTAGTTACAGGGGATGGGAGCAGTTCTTC. Translated: CASSYRGWEQFF.

The J gene is TRBJ1-2, the V gene TRBV5-8; 11 positions match TRBD1. Germline trimming cut 4 bases from V and 1 base from J; bases unmatched to any gene: 6. Germline values: CDR1 SGHTS, CDR2 YDEGEE. The CDR3 covers 16 residues. For the CDR3, the DNA is TGTGCCAGCAGCCCTCCGGGACAGGGGGTTAACTATGGCTACACCTTC. This gives the protein CASSPPGQGVNYGYTF.

CDR3 DNA: TGCGCCAGCGGTTACGGGAGGGGCACTGAAGCTTTCTTT. As protein: CASGYGRGTEAFF. The chain is built from TRBV4-3 and TRBJ1-1; tentatively, D is TRBD1 (5 bases). The V and J ends lost 8 bases and 4 bases respectively, with 14 bases between them. The CDR3 loop spans 13 amino acids. The germline gives CDR1 LGHNA, CDR2 YSLEER.

V gene TRBV9 combines with J gene TRBJ2-7; 7 nucleotides match TRBD2. The V segment lost 3 bases and the J segment 5 bases; nucleotides outside the gene matches: 8. The CDR3 sequence is 14 residues long. Germline V CDR1 and CDR2: SGDLS, YYNGEE. CDR3 sequence reads: CASSAGGQEHEQYF. For the CDR3, the DNA is TGTGCCAGCAGCGCGGGAGGCCAGGAGCACGAGCAGTACTTC.

The chain combines TRBV7-2 with TRBJ2-3; 11 bases align to TRBD2. This CDR3 region has 18 residues. Trimming removed 1 base from V and 5 bases from J; junction bases left unmatched: 11. Germline lookup yields CDR1 SGHTA and CDR2 FQGNSA. CDR3: CASSLENIAGGLRDTQYF. The CDR3 region has the DNA TGTGCCAGCAGCTTAGAAAATATAGCGGGGGGGCTAAGAGATACGCAGTATTTT.

The genes are TRBV5-1 and TRBJ2-3; 11 nucleotides agree with TRBD2. The germline V gene encodes CDR1 SGHRS and CDR2 YFSETQ. This CDR3 is 17 amino acids long. Trimming took 1 base from V and 1 from J; bases not matched to a gene: 5. The CDR3 loop reads CASSLQPGLAGTDTQYF. In DNA, the CDR3 is TGCGCCAGCAGCTTGCAACCGGGACTAGCGGGCACAGATACGCAGTATTTT.

The V gene is TRBV18, the J gene TRBJ2-3; no clear D. The CDR3 runs 15 residues. Germline loops: CDR1 KGHSH, CDR2 LQKENI. With 3 bases removed from V and 6 bases from J, the gap between germline ends came to 16 bases. This chain's CDR3 is CASSPGSFEWDTQYF. In nucleotides, the CDR3 is TGTGCCAGCTCACCCGGTAGTTTCGAGTGGGATACGCAGTATTTT.

This clone was detected only a few times. The J gene is TRBJ2-3, the V gene TRBV28; TRBD2 matches 11 bases. V lost 6 bases and J lost 4; bases outside the gene matches: 15. Germline CDR1 MDHEN, CDR2 SYDVKM. The CDR3 has 18 amino acids. DNA for the CDR3: TGTGCCAGCAGCCGTAGCGGGAGGGCCAGGGGGTCCCCAGATACGCAGTATTTT. Translating it yields CASSRSGRARGSPDTQYF.

The chain recombines TRBV11-2 with TRBJ2-7; D may be TRBD1 (6 bases). Germline V gene data show CDR1 as SGHAT and CDR2 as FQNNGV. Trimming took off 5 bases at V and 0 bases at J, with 11 bases between the two ends. CDR3 length: 14 amino acids. CDR3 amino acids: CASSQDRSSYEQYF. The CDR3 region has the DNA TGTGCCAGCAGCCAGGACAGAAGCTCCTACGAGCAGTACTTC.

The table lists this clone with a few counts. This chain joins TRBV6-5 and TRBJ1-3, with D possibly TRBD1 on 5 matching bases. Germline CDR1 reads MNHEY; CDR2 reads SVGAGI. The CDR3 has 15 amino acids. V was trimmed by 4 bases and J by 0 bases, leaving 10 bases between them. This chain's CDR3 is CASSLGTVSGNTIYF. The CDR3, as DNA: TGTGCCAGCAGTTTGGGGACGGTCTCTGGAAACACCATATATTTT.

J is TRBJ2-7 and V is TRBV2; no firm D call. Germline CDR1 reads SNHLY; CDR2 reads FYNNEI. Trimming removed 3 bases from V and 6 bases from J, with 15 bases in between. This CDR3 spans 14 amino acids. CDR3 sequence: CASSDLVVGCEQYF. CDR3 DNA: TGTGCCAGCAGTGACTTAGTTGTAGGGTGCGAGCAGTACTTC.

This clone showed up just once. The chain has TRBV19 and TRBJ2-5; 11 bases align to TRBD2. Germline trimming cut 3 bases from V and 4 bases from J; bases unmatched to any gene: 16. From germline, CDR1 is LNHDA and CDR2 SQIVND (reference sequence). The CDR3 has 19 residues. The CDR3 is CASSMPFEVTSGGVETQYF. In nucleotides, the CDR3 is TGTGCCAGTAGTATGCCGTTTGAGGTAACTAGCGGGGGCGTAGAGACCCAGTACTTC.

As to this clone: This CDR3 is also generated by other DNA sequences in the sample. The chain employs TRBV11-2 and TRBJ2-7; D is unresolved. This CDR3 comprises 11 residues. V gave up 5 bases and J gave up 1 base, with 3 bases separating them. Germline V gives CDR1 SGHAT, CDR2 FQNNGV. The CDR3 protein is CASSPSYEQYF. The CDR3 DNA follows: TGTGCCAGCAGCCCGTCCTACGAGCAGTACTTC.

This clone was recorded only once. The J gene is TRBJ2-5, the V gene TRBV18; no firm D call. The CDR3 length is 14 residues. V lost 1 base and J 1 base, leaving 7 bases between the germline ends. Germline V CDR1 and CDR2: KGHSH, LQKENI. CDR3 bases: TGTGCCAGCTCACCACAGCAGTCCCAAGAGACCCAGTACTTC. The encoded protein is CASSPQQSQETQYF.

This clone was seen just once. The chain carries TRBV2 and TRBJ2-7; 9 positions match TRBD1. The CDR3 covers 16 residues. Looked up from germline, CDR1 is SNHLY and CDR2 is FYNNEI. The trim removed 2 bases at V and 2 bases at J, leaving 7 bases unmatched. DNA of the CDR3: TGTGCCAGCAGTGAACAACCGCGACAGGGGGCCTACGAGCAGTACTTC. It specifies CASSEQPRQGAYEQYF.